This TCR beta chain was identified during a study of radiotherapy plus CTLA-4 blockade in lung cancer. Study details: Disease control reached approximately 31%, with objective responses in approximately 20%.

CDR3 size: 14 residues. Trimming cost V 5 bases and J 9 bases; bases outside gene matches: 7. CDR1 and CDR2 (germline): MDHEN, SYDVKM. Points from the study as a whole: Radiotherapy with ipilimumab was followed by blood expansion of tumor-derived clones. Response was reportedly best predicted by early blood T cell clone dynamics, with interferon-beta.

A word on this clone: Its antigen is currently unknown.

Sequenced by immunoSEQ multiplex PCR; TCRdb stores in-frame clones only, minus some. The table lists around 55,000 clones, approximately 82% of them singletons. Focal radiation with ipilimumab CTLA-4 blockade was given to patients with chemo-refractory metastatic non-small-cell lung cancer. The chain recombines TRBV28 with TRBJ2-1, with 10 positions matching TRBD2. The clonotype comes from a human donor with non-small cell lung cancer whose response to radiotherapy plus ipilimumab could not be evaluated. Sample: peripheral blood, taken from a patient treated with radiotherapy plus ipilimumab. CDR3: CASSHIEREGEQFF. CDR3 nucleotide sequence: TGTGCCAGCAGTCACATCGAGCGGGAGGGTGAGCAGTTCTTC.